These T cell receptor beta chains were read from a single sample in a study of spatial heterogeneity in lung cancer. TCRdb independently ran MiXCR on the 5' RACE reads; one entry per CDR3 protein. The sample shows about 15,000 distinct CDR3 sequences, 6.3% of them seen only once. The source was PBMCs, collected at follow-up. These TCRs come from a male donor with early-stage non-small cell lung cancer. The CDR3 runs from the conserved cysteine through the conserved F or W. A D gene is named only where the DNA matches it firmly. The listing skips clone size in some rows; elsewhere it reads once, few, many or a size class.

J: TRBJ2-1; length: 12; size: many; D: NA; V: TRBV28; DNA: TGTGCCAGCACCCAGACTAGATACGATCCGTTCTTC; CDR3: CASTQTRYDPFF
J: TRBJ2-1; length: 12; size: few; D: TRBD1; V: TRBV12-3/TRBV12-4; DNA: TGTGCCAGCAGTTTTAGCGGACAGGGGCAGTTCTTC; CDR3: CASSFSGQGQFF
J: TRBJ2-5; length: 15; size: many; D: TRBD1; V: TRBV28; DNA: TGTGCCAGCAGTTTCTCCGGGACAGGGTATACCTTTCAGTACTTC; CDR3: CASSFSGTGYTFQYF
J: TRBJ1-1; length: 13; size: NA; D: NA; V: TRBV20-1; DNA: TGCAGTCCCTTGGGACATTTGAACACTGAAGCTTTCTTT; CDR3: CSPLGHLNTEAFF
J: TRBJ1-3; length: 17; size: many; D: TRBD1; V: TRBV7-9; DNA: TGTGCCAGCAGCCCGAGAGGGACAGTCGCCTCTGGAAACACCATATATTTT; CDR3: CASSPRGTVASGNTIYF
J: TRBJ2-3; length: 16; size: many; D: NA; V: TRBV4-1; DNA: TGCGCCAGCAGCCAGGGGGAAAGTTTCGGGACAGATACGCAGTATTTT; CDR3: CASSQGESFGTDTQYF
J: TRBJ2-6; length: 17; size: many; D: TRBD2; V: TRBV19; DNA: TGTGCCAGTAGTACAGAGCGGGGACGACTCTGGGCCAACGTCCTGACTTTC; CDR3: CASSTERGRLWANVLTF
J: TRBJ1-1; length: 13; size: NA; D: NA; V: TRBV7-9; DNA: TGTGCCAGCAGCCCCGGGCGGGGCACTGAAGCTTTCTTT; CDR3: CASSPGRGTEAFF
J: TRBJ2-5; length: 14; size: many; D: NA; V: TRBV5-5; DNA: TGTGCCAGCAGGCGGACAGAGGGGGGGGAGACCCAGTACTTC; CDR3: CASRRTEGGETQYF
J: TRBJ1-1; length: 11; size: many; D: TRBD1; V: TRBV6-2/TRBV6-3; DNA: TGTGCCAGCGGACAGGGTATTGAAGCTTTCTTT; CDR3: CASGQGIEAFF
J: TRBJ2-5; length: 15; size: many; D: NA; V: TRBV28; DNA: TGTGCCAGCCGGGAACAGGGTGTCGGCCAAGAGACCCAGTACTTC; CDR3: CASREQGVGQETQYF
J: TRBJ2-2; length: 13; size: many; D: NA; V: TRBV6-1; DNA: TGTGCCAGCAGTGCCCGAGCTCCCGGGGAGCTGTTTTTT; CDR3: CASSARAPGELFF
J: TRBJ2-2; length: 15; size: many; D: TRBD2; V: TRBV6-5; DNA: TGTGCCAGCTCCTGGGAGGGAGGGCGGACCGGGGAGCTGTTTTTT; CDR3: CASSWEGGRTGELFF
J: TRBJ2-7; length: 16; size: NA; D: NA; V: TRBV2; DNA: TGTGCCAGCAGTGACGCATACAGGCCCCTTTCCTACGAGCAGTACTTC; CDR3: CASSDAYRPLSYEQYF